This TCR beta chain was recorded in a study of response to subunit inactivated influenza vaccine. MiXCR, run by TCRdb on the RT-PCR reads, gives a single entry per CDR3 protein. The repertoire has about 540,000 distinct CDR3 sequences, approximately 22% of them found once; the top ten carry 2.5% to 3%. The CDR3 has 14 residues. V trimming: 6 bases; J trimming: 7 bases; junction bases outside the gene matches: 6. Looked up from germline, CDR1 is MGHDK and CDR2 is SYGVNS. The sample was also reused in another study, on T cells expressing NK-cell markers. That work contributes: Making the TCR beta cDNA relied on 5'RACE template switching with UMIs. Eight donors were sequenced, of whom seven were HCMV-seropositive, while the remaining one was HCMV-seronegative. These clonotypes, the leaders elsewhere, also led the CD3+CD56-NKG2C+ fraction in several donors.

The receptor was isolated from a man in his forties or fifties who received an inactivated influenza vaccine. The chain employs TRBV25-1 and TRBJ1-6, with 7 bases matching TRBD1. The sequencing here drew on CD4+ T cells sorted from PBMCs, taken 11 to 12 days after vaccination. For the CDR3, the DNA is TGTGCCAGCAGGAGACAGGGCGAAAATTCACCCCTCCACTTT. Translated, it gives CASRRQGENSPLHF. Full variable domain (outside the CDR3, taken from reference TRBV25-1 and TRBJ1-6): EADIYQTPRYLVIGTGKKITLECSQTMGHDKMYWYQQDPGMELHLIHYSYGVNSTEKGDLSSESTVSRIRTEHFPLTLESARPSHTSQYLCASRRQGENSPLHFGNGTRLTVT.